This T cell receptor beta chain was recovered during a study of monozygotic twins with inflammatory bowel disease. TCRdb re-called the 5' RACE reads and shows each CDR3 protein once, DNA omitted. This table lists about 450,000 distinct CDR3 sequences. Germline V lookup: CDR1 SGHRS, CDR2 YFSETQ. This CDR3 comprises 16 residues. The receptor comes from a human donor with ulcerative colitis or Crohn's disease, or a healthy co-twin of an affected twin (not recorded which). The genes are TRBV5-1 and TRBJ2-3; as DNA is missing, the TRBD2 call by TCRdb cannot be tested. Sequenced input: blood. CDR3 sequence: CASSSLGGGVADTQYF.